This T cell receptor beta chain came from a study of molecular identifiers for immune sequencing clone quantification (dated by TCRdb to the late 2010s). Turning to the overall study: In a replicate experiment, RNA from around 20,000 or 100,000 naive CD8 T cells was split into five aliquots, four of which were sequenced. The study was a methods study using CD8 T cells to benchmark molecular-identifier clustering-based TCR repertoire sequencing (MIDCIRS) and TCR RNA copy counting.

Naive CD8 T cell libraries were made from 20,000 to 1,000,000 sorted cells using 10%, 30% or 50% of purified RNA. Naive CD8 T cells, defined as CD8+CD4-CCR7+CD45RA+, were FACS-sorted into RLT Plus buffer on a BD FACSAria II. To test detection sensitivity, Jurkat RNA equivalent to more than eight TCR copies was spiked into samples of about 17,000-1,100,000 naive CD8 T cells. CD8 T cells were enriched with RosetteSep CD8+ T Cell Enrichment Cocktail and Ficoll-Paque, followed by ACK red cell lysis. Details on this clonotype: This clone's antigen is unknown. Because it lacks the conserved phenylalanine or tryptophan at the end, this CDR3 is likely a read error.

Library prep was done by PCR. Sequencing was carried out with a NextSeq 500. Bulk TCR libraries were prepared as previously described, using TCR primers listed in Table S5. Purification of total RNA was performed with the Qiagen AllPrep DNA/RNA kit. Before analysis, reads from multiple sequencing runs of one library were combined. In the original analysis: Reads were retained only if an exact TCR constant sequence was present, and the retained reads were trimmed to 150 nt and grouped according to their 12-nt molecular barcodes. Reads inside each barcode group were sub-clustered using a 15% Levenshtein threshold, and a quality-weighted consensus sequence was constructed for each RNA molecule. Non-functional sequences were discarded, and so were lower-count sequences lying one edit away from another sequence. Based on a fit of two negative binomial distributions, barcode sub-clusters having less than 20% of the maximum read count were discarded. TCRdb applied fastp at Q25 and MiXCR to the public reads, then kept only in-frame beta chains. Each entry merges the rows of one CDR3 protein and shows their most common DNA and genes. For this entry, the V and J calls and clone size follow TCRdb and not the study's own pipeline. The table for this sample lists 460,000 or so distinct CDR3 sequences; roughly 25% of them were counted only once. The ten largest clones capture under 0.85% of the sample.

What the authors observed across the whole study: About 3.1 recovered TCR RNA copies per cell were obtained by modeling, versus roughly 9.7 by digital PCR, implying a capture efficiency of about 30%. When barcode sub-clustering was left out, chimeric consensus sequences inflated TCR diversity, with chimeras reaching as high as 47%. Identical TCR molecules sharing a barcode could cause highly expanded clone sizes to be underestimated. Naive libraries contained spiked-in Jurkat TCR RNA (more than nine copies' worth), which is not part of the donor repertoire. Spiked-in Jurkat TCR RNA equal to a single cell's worth was reported to be detectable even within one million naive CD8 T cells. Clones above 20 RNA copies held over 98% of molecules in CMV-specific effector cells but under 1% in naive cells.

The germline V gene gives CDR1 as SGDLS and CDR2 as YYNGEE. 15 amino acids form the CDR3, both terminal residues included. The retained sequence is limited to the CDR3, 45 bases, with the frame set at the first base. Trimming removed 1 base from V and 6 bases from J, leaving 13 bases between the germline ends. The rearrangement joined TRBV9 to TRBJ2-2; TRBD1 might be the D gene, on 5 matching bases. The source of this sequence is a human donor in good health. Some libraries in this study had Jurkat cell RNA spiked in. The specimen sequenced was naive CD8+ T cells from blood, with Jurkat cell RNA spiked in. What the cell subset or site label conveys for this sample: FACS-sorted CD8+CD4-CCR7+CD45RA+ naive T cells. The bases read TGTGCCAGCAGCGTACAGGGCGAGGTCGCCGGGGAGCTGTTTTCT. This is translated as CASSVQGEVAGELFS.